The 7 T cell receptor beta chains below all came from one sample that was sequenced in a study of OX40 agonist ivuxolimab in advanced cancers. Method: immunoSEQ multiplex PCR; TCRdb's copy keeps in-frame clones and lacks some. The sample has roughly 70,000 clones, more than 75% seen once. Here the sequenced sample was CD4+ or CD8+ T cells sorted from blood, taken in a trial of the OX40 agonist ivuxolimab. Every receptor here comes from an adult with an advanced solid tumor such as melanoma, head and neck, liver or kidney cancer.

The count of this clone is one. The chain has TRBV4-1 and TRBJ2-5, with 11 bases fitting TRBD1. Germline assignment: CDR1 MGHRA and CDR2 YSYEKL. This CDR3 is built from 18 residues. J gave up 5 bases and V 0 bases, and 11 bases lay outside the gene matches. The CDR3 protein is CASSQDFIRTGGGETQYF. In DNA form, the CDR3 reads TGCGCCAGCAGCCAAGATTTTATTCGGACAGGGGGCGGGGAGACCCAGTACTTC.

The chain has TRBV30 and TRBJ1-1; the match to TRBD1 covers 7 bases. V shed 0 bases, J shed 1 base, and the junction held 2 bases outside the gene matches. In germline, CDR1 is GTSNPN, CDR2 SVGIG (reference sequence). The CDR3 is 14 residues long. CDR3 DNA: TGTGCCTGGAGTGTAACAGGGGCGAACACTGAAGCTTTCTTT. It encodes CAWSVTGANTEAFF.

On this clone itself: Other DNA sequences in this sample translate to the same CDR3. The rearrangement links TRBV11-3 to TRBJ1-5; D ambiguous. There are 13 residues in the CDR3. V was shortened by 0 bases and J by 4 bases, with 4 bases between the two germline ends. Looked up from germline, CDR1 is SGHNT and CDR2 is YENEEA. CDR3 coding DNA: TGTGCCAGCAGCTTAGAGGAAAATCAGCCCCAGCATTTT. It specifies CASSLEENQPQHF.

The chain is built from TRBV6-6 and TRBJ1-2, with TRBD1 as a possible D gene (6 bases). The germline CDR1 and CDR2 sequences are MNHNY and SVGAGI (reference sequence). CDR3 length equals 14 residues. Trimming took 5 bases from V and 5 from J, leaving 15 bases between them. The CDR3 protein is CASSNKQGSYGYTF. CDR3 coding DNA: TGTGCCAGCAGTAACAAACAGGGTTCGTATGGCTACACCTTC.

The chain is built from TRBV10-1 and TRBJ2-2; the match to TRBD2 covers 7 bases. V shed 4 bases, J shed 6 bases, and the junction held 5 bases outside the gene matches. Germline CDR1 WNHNN, CDR2 SYGVQD (reference sequence). This CDR3 spans 14 amino acids. Here the CDR3 DNA reads TGCGCCAGCAGTGCGGGGGGAGCGGCCGGGGAGCTGTTTTTT. This gives the protein CASSAGGAAGELFF.

V is TRBV19 and J is TRBJ1-5; D gene uncertain. Per the germline V gene, CDR1 is LNHDA and CDR2 is SQIVND (reference sequence). Trimming pared 4 bases from V and 3 bases from J, leaving 28 bases between. There are 20 residues in the CDR3. The CDR3 protein is CASSKHFNPEGNYYNQPQHF. CDR3 sequence (DNA): TGTGCCAGTAGTAAACATTTTAACCCCGAAGGAAATTATTACAATCAGCCCCAGCATTTT.

This rearrangement joins TRBV12-5 to TRBJ2-3; D remains unclear. Trimming cost V 1 base and J 6 bases, with 2 bases left between them. The CDR3 contains 11 residues. Germline V gene lookup returns CDR1 LGHNT and CDR2 FRNRAP. DNA of the CDR3: TGTGCTAGTGGTTTGGGGGATACGCAGTATTTT. Encoded protein: CASGLGDTQYF.